Here is one T cell receptor (beta chain) with its context. Its antigen is not identified. A much bigger clone sits one base away, suggesting this may be a read error. As for time point: persistent/refractory GD, antithyroid drugs over 5 years with positive TRAb. PBMCs were the source of the RNA used for TCR sequencing. The entry originates in a study of regulatory T cells in long-lasting Graves disease. Whole-study findings and limits: It is possible that accuracy was reduced by the small size of the sample.

Germline CDR1 is MDHEN and CDR2 is SYDVKM. V was pared by 3 bases and J by 0 bases, with 8 bases between. The CDR3 loop spans 15 amino acids. TCR beta libraries were built with iRepertoire HTBI primers and Arm-PCR of CDR3 regions. Original data processing: Taken together, the samples had fewer than 70 TRBV and some 15 TRBJ segments identified. Each CDR3 protein gets one entry after TCRdb re-called the multiplex PCR reads with MiXCR. TCRdb's processing, not the authors', yielded these V and J calls. The sample carries roughly 450,000 distinct CDR3 sequences, around 24% recorded once. The receptor's source is a female donor with Graves disease. The chain recombines TRBV28 with TRBJ2-2, with unresolved D. This specimen consisted of peripheral blood mononuclear cells (PBMCs), obtained when the disease was refractory, from a patient treated with antithyroid drugs. DNA of the CDR3: TGTGCCAGCAGTTTTTGGTCTCCGAACACCGGGGAGCTGTTTTTT. Translated, it gives CASSFWSPNTGELFF.